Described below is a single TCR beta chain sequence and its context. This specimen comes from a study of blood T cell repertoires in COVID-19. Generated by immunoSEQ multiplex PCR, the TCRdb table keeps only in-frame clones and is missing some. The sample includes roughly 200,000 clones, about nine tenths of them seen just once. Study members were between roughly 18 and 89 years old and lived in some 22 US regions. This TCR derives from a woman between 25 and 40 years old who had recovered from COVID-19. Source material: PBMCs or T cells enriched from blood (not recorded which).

The CDR3 DNA reads TGCGCCAGCAGCCAAGATGTTCGGCGGGGAGGCTACACCTTC. Amino acid sequence: CASSQDVRRGGYTF. V and J are TRBV4-3 and TRBJ1-2; the D is unclear. Germline CDR1 is LGHNA and CDR2 is YSLEER. Trimming took off 0 bases at V and 8 bases at J, with 13 bases between the two ends. CDR3 length equals 14 residues.